The clone carrying this TCR beta chain was detected a few times. Its antigen remains unidentified. Other DNA sequences of this sample code for an identical CDR3. The data derive from a study of beta chain features in type 1 diabetes. Study in general: Sorted cells numbering some 110 million were examined across all samples.

Using CD45RO/CCR7/CD25/CD127/CD95/CD27, CD4+ naive, central memory, regulatory and stem cell-like memory cells were sorted. This CDR3 has 13 residues. Germline CDR1 and CDR2: MGHRA and YSYEKL. The germline V and J ends were trimmed by 1 base and 0 bases, with 2 bases remaining between them. Every bit of the isolated RNA underwent reverse transcription, so sequencing read expressed TCRB transcripts. The method was immunoSEQ multiplex PCR; TCRdb's version includes in-frame clones alone and lacks a portion of them. This table has roughly 400,000 clones, roughly 13% appearing once. Overall study findings and caveats: The VDJ junctions of type 1 diabetes patients carried fewer insertions and more deletions.

The sample consisted of naive CD4+ T cells from blood. The sequence derives from a man in his thirties or forties in good health. The chain employs TRBV4-1 and TRBJ2-3; D remains unclear. For the CDR3, the DNA is TGCGCCAGCAGCCAAGTTAGCACAGATACGCAGTATTTT. Protein: CASSQVSTDTQYF.